This T cell receptor beta chain was observed in a study of a mutant IDH1 vaccine in newly diagnosed glioma. Study overall: The first vaccination came 4-6 weeks after radiotherapy alone, or with temozolomide cycles. Treated patients were roughly 62% male, roughly 38% female, mean age approximately 40 years. General study points: Of the patients, roughly 93% had vaccine-induced immune responses.

Trimming shortened V by 1 base and J by 6 bases, and 4 bases separated the two germline ends. This CDR3 comprises 12 residues. CDR1 and CDR2 from the germline V gene are LNHDA and SQIVND (reference sequence). Method: immunoSEQ multiplex PCR; TCRdb's copy keeps in-frame clones and lacks some. The repertoire holds over 50,000 clones, with about 90% as singletons. Time point specified: week 5, during vaccination. With topical imiquimod, each dose of the vaccine consisted of 300 ug of mutant IDH1 20-mer peptide. Donor diagnoses consisted of new WHO grade 3 or 4 IDH1-mutant, ATRX-lost astrocytomas. About this clone itself: Its antigen is as yet unknown.

The sequencing used PBMCs, collected from a glioma patient whose treatment included an IDH1 peptide vaccine. The clonotype comes from a woman in her thirties or forties with glioma. This sequence joins TRBV19 and TRBJ2-1; D not certain. The CDR3 protein is CASSIGSNEQFF. The CDR3 DNA reads as TGTGCCAGTAGTATAGGCAGCAATGAGCAGTTCTTC.